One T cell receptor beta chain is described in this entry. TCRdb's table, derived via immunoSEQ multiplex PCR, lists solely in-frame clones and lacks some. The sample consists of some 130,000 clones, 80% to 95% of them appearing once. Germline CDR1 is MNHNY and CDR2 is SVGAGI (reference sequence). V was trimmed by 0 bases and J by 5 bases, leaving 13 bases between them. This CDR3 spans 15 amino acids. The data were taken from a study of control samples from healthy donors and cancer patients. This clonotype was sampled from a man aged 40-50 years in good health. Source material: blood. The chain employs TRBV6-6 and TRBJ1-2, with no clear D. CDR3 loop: CASSYSGGFGYGYTF. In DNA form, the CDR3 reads TGTGCCAGCAGTTACTCAGGAGGGTTTGGGTATGGCTACACCTTC.